This T cell receptor beta chain was recovered during a study of cytomegalovirus exposure and HLA in healthy donors. In germline, CDR1 is GTSNPN, CDR2 SVGIG (reference sequence). The CDR3 covers 17 residues. V shed 2 bases, J shed 4 bases, and the junction held 16 bases outside the gene matches. PCR primers comprised 60 Vbeta and 13 Jbeta primers. This table comes from immunoSEQ multiplex PCR, and its TCRdb copy is limited to in-frame clones, with some not included. The table records approximately 110,000 clones, approximately 79% of them present only once. The specimen sequenced was PBMCs. The chain is built from TRBV30 and TRBJ2-5; 7 nucleotides align to TRBD2. This clonotype was obtained from a woman aged 40-49 years in good health and CMV-seronegative. In DNA, the CDR3 is TGTGCCTGGAGTTTCTTACCTTGGACTAGTCGGGCAGAGACCCAGTACTTC. This encodes CAWSFLPWTSRAETQYF.